Below are 20 T cell receptor beta chains sequenced from a single sample in a study of human T cells and chemical hapten exposure. TCRdb ran MiXCR on the RACE reads and lists one entry per CDR3 protein. The sample lists more than 300,000 distinct CDR3 sequences, around 5% occurring once. Noted time point: pre-sensitization, week 0. The treatment denotes: therapeutic diphenylcyclopropenone sensitization with weekly scalp DPC. Sequenced here: whole blood, sampled in connection with sensitization to the hapten diphenylcyclopropenone (DPC). These receptors were obtained from a woman between 18 and 29 years old with alopecia areata. Some clones in this sample may be carry-over from other donors' samples.

This clonotype was seen repeatedly, ten times or more. The chain joins TRBV28 to TRBJ1-5; TRBD1 matches at 7 bases. This CDR3 contains 18 residues. Germline V lookup: CDR1 MDHEN, CDR2 SYDVKM. V shed 8 bases and J 0 bases; nucleotides not matched to a gene: 16. This CDR3 is CASVHGGQRSYSNQPQHF. CDR3 nucleotides: TGTGCCAGCGTACATGGGGGACAGAGGTCCTATAGCAATCAGCCCCAGCATTTT.

The table lists this clonotype with a few counts. This chain connects TRBV21-1 to TRBJ1-1. TRBV21-1 has pseudogene status. CDR3 size: 19 residues. CDR3 sequence reads: CASSKAERVGEKEGTEAFF. For the CDR3, the DNA is TGTGCCAGCAGCAAAGCAGAAAGAGTCGGGGAAAAGGAAGGCACTGAAGCTTTCTTT.

This clonotype was counted only a few times. The chain joins TRBV5-1 to TRBJ2-5; 7 nucleotides agree with TRBD1. CDR1 and CDR2 from the germline V gene are SGHRS and YFSETQ. Trimming took 4 bases from V and 2 from J; bases not matched to a gene: 14. There are 17 residues in the CDR3. The CDR3 sequence is CASSPGQGQALQETQYF. CDR3 nucleotide sequence: TGCGCCAGCAGCCCGGGACAAGGACAGGCTCTTCAAGAGACCCAGTACTTC.

The chain joins TRBV2 to TRBJ2-5; TRBD1 is a possible D gene (5 bases). Germline assignment: CDR1 SNHLY and CDR2 FYNNEI. Trimming left V 2 bases short and J 4 bases short, with 8 bases between. This CDR3 is 13 amino acids long. The CDR3 DNA is TGTGCCAGCAGTGAACAGGGTCGAGAGACCCAGTACTTC. It is translated as CASSEQGRETQYF.

This clonotype was seen repeatedly, ten times or more. J is TRBJ2-1 and V is TRBV7-2; D is uncertain. This CDR3 comprises 13 residues. The germline V gene encodes CDR1 SGHTA and CDR2 FQGNSA. V shed 5 bases and J shed 6 bases, with 11 bases lying between them. The CDR3: CASSTRTRNEQFF. For the CDR3, the DNA is TGTGCCAGCAGCACCCGTACCCGCAATGAGCAGTTCTTC.

The chain recombines TRBV12-3 or TRBV12-4 with TRBJ2-5; D perhaps matches TRBD2 (5 bases). Deletions cut 4 bases from V and 2 bases from J, with 17 bases between. The CDR3 loop spans 16 amino acids. CDR3 in amino acids: CASSWRPGSIQETQYF. DNA of the CDR3: TGTGCCAGCAGTTGGCGGCCGGGATCCATACAAGAGACCCAGTACTTC.

The rearrangement links TRBV6-2 or TRBV6-3 to TRBJ1-1, with 9 bases aligning to TRBD1. CDR1 is MNHEY and CDR2 is SVGEGT in the germline V gene. Trimming cost V 7 bases and J 4 bases; bases outside gene matches: 7. This CDR3 contains 14 residues. The CDR3 loop is CASTWDREGTEAFF. The CDR3 bases are TGTGCCAGCACCTGGGACAGGGAGGGCACTGAAGCTTTCTTT.

This chain joins TRBV9 and TRBJ1-1; D is undetermined. Trimming shortened V by 2 bases and J by 8 bases, and 10 bases separated the two germline ends. Looked up from germline, CDR1 is SGDLS and CDR2 is YYNGEE. This CDR3 region has 12 residues. CDR3 sequence reads: CASSVTIPEAFF. The CDR3, as DNA: TGTGCCAGCAGCGTGACGATCCCCGAAGCTTTCTTT.

Ten or more counts support this clonotype. The chain joins TRBV5-1 to TRBJ2-3; possible D gene TRBD2, 6 bases. Germline CDR1 is SGHRS and CDR2 is YFSETQ. V was clipped by 6 bases and J by 4 bases, with 21 bases between them. The CDR3 contains 16 residues. The CDR3 DNA sequence: TGCGCCAGCACCCGGATTGGAGGGTCACCTCCAGATACGCAGTATTTT. Translating gives CASTRIGGSPPDTQYF.

The chain joins TRBV5-1 to TRBJ2-7; D tentatively fits TRBD1 or TRBD2 (5 bases each). Germline values: CDR1 SGHRS, CDR2 YFSETQ. Trimming shortened V by 0 bases and J by 5 bases, and 12 bases separated the two germline ends. There are 14 residues in the CDR3. In DNA, the CDR3 is TGCGCCAGCAGCTTGGCCGGGACGCCGAACGAGCAGTACTTC. Residues: CASSLAGTPNEQYF.

The CDR3 is CSARGTDPSNQPQHF. The CDR3 nucleotides read TGCAGTGCTAGAGGGACCGATCCTTCTAATCAGCCCCAGCATTTT. V and J are TRBV20-1 and TRBJ1-5, with D unclear. V was pared by 1 base and J by 4 bases, with 14 bases between. The CDR3 is 15 residues long. Germline values: CDR1 DFQATT, CDR2 SNEGSKA (reference sequence).

The table lists this clonotype with many counts. This chain joins TRBV6-1 and TRBJ1-5; D not resolved. The CDR3 covers 14 residues. V gave up 2 bases and J gave up 7 bases, with 12 bases separating them. Per germline, CDR1 MNHNS and CDR2 SASEGT. The DNA of the CDR3 is TGTGCCAGCAGTGAACAGTCAGAGGCACAGCCCCAGCATTTT. As protein: CASSEQSEAQPQHF.

A few counts support this clonotype. The chain uses TRBV7-6 and TRBJ1-1; D is possibly TRBD1 (5 bases). The V and J ends lost 5 bases and 4 bases respectively, with 17 bases between them. CDR3 size: 15 residues. Germline V gives CDR1 SGHVS, CDR2 FNYEAQ. CDR3 bases: TGTGCCAGCAGCGGGGGACTAACCATGGGCACTGAAGCTTTCTTT. Translated, it gives CASSGGLTMGTEAFF. Filled out from reference TRBV7-6 and TRBJ1-1, the complete variable domain reads GAGVSQSPRYKVTKRGQDVALRCDPISGHVSLYWYRQALGQGPEFLTYFNYEAQQDKSGLPNDRFSAERPEGSISTLTIQRTEQRDSAMYRCASSGGLTMGTEAFFGQGTRLTVV.

The sample holds many counts of this clonotype. The rearrangement uses TRBV5-1 and TRBJ1-3; D remains ambiguous. Germline V CDR1 and CDR2: SGHRS, YFSETQ. The CDR3 loop spans 15 amino acids. V was trimmed by 0 bases and J by 7 bases, leaving 14 bases between them. The CDR3 DNA reads as TGCGCCAGCAGCTTGGGTTCCCAAGGAGTCAACACCATATATTTT. The encoded protein is CASSLGSQGVNTIYF.

This clonotype was found many times. The CDR3 bases are TGCGCCAGCAGCGTTGGACAGGGTTACACAGATACGCAGTATTTT. Translating it yields CASSVGQGYTDTQYF. This sequence joins TRBV5-1 and TRBJ2-3; 8 bases fit TRBD1. Germline lookup yields CDR1 SGHRS and CDR2 YFSETQ. The CDR3 covers 15 residues. V shed 4 bases, J shed 2 bases, and the junction held 6 bases outside the gene matches.

The sample holds many counts of this clonotype. The V gene is TRBV10-3, the J gene TRBJ2-3; TRBD1 matches 8 bases. Germline CDR1 ENHRY, CDR2 SYGVKD. V shed 6 bases and J 2 bases; nucleotides not matched to a gene: 16. This CDR3 region has 18 residues. The CDR3: CAIRSGGQVSGPTDTQYF. DNA for the CDR3: TGTGCCATCAGGTCAGGGGGCCAGGTTTCAGGCCCCACAGATACGCAGTATTTT.

This clonotype was counted between two and nine times. The V and J genes are TRBV5-4 and TRBJ2-4; D uncertain. With 1 base removed from V and 0 bases from J, the gap between germline ends came to 5 bases. Germline assignment: CDR1 SGHNT and CDR2 YYREEE (reference sequence). CDR3 length: 14 amino acids. Written as DNA, the CDR3 is TGTGCCAGCAGCTTGTGGAGAGCCAAAAACATTCAGTACTTC. Its translation is CASSLWRAKNIQYF.

The chain employs TRBV20-1 and TRBJ1-4, with D maybe TRBD1 (5 bases). Germline assignment: CDR1 DFQATT and CDR2 SNEGSKA (reference sequence). The CDR3 is 14 amino acids. Trimming removed 4 bases at V and 7 bases at J, with 16 bases between. The CDR3 loop is CSATQGRDFEKLFF. In DNA, the CDR3 is TGCAGTGCTACCCAAGGAAGGGACTTTGAAAAACTGTTTTTT.

This clonotype was counted at least ten times. This chain links TRBV3-1 with TRBJ2-5, with no clear D. V lost 4 bases to trimming and J lost 4 bases, with 13 bases between them. The germline V gene encodes CDR1 LGHDT and CDR2 YNNKEL (reference sequence). This CDR3 has 14 amino acids. CDR3 sequence: CASSLGGDIETQYF. The CDR3 DNA reads TGTGCCAGCAGCCTGGGCGGTGACATAGAGACCCAGTACTTC.

This clonotype was counted many times. The gene calls are TRBV6-1 and TRBJ2-7; D is perhaps TRBD2 (5 bases). The V gene lost 1 base and the J gene lost 6 bases, with 7 bases spanning the gap. This CDR3 comprises 12 residues. CDR1 is MNHNS, CDR2 SASEGT, per germline. CDR3 nucleotides: TGTGCCAGCAGTGAAGGGGAGACCGAGCAGTACTTC. It is translated as CASSEGETEQYF.